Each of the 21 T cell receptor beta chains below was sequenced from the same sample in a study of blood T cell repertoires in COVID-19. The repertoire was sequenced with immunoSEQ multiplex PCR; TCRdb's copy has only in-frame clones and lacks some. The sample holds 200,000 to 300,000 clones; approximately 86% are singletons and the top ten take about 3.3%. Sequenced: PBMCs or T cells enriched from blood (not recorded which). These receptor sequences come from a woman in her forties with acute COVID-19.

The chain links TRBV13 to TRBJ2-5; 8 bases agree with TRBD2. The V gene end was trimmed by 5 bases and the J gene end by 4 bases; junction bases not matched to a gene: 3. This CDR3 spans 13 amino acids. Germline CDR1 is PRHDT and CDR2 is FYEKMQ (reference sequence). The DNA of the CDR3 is TGTGCCAGCAGCCTCGGGGGGGGAGAGACCCAGTACTTC. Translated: CASSLGGGETQYF.

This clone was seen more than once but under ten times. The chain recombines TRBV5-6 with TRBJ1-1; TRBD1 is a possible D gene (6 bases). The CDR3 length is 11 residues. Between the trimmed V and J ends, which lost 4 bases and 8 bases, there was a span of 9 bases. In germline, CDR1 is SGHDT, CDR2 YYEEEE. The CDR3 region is CASSTGKEAFF. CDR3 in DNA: TGTGCCAGCAGCACAGGGAAAGAAGCTTTCTTT.

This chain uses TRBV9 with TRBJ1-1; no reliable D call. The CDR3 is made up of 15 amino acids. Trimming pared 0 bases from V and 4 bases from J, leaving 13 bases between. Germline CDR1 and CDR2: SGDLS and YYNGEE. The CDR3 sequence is CASSVVLAEATEAFF. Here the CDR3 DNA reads TGTGCCAGCAGCGTAGTCCTCGCAGAGGCCACTGAAGCTTTCTTT.

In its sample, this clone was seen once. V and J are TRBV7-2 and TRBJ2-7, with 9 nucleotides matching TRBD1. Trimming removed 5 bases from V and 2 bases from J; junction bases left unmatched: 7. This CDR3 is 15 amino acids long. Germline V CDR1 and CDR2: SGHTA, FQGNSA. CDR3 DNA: TGTGCCAGCAGCGGCTACCGGGACAGGGCCTACGAGCAGTACTTC. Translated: CASSGYRDRAYEQYF. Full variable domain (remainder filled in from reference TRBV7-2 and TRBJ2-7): GAGVSQSPSNKVTEKGKDVELRCDPISGHTALYWYRQSLGQGLEFLIYFQGNSAPDKSGLPSDRFSAERTGGSVSTLTIQRTQQEDSAVYLCASSGYRDRAYEQYFGPGTRLTVT.

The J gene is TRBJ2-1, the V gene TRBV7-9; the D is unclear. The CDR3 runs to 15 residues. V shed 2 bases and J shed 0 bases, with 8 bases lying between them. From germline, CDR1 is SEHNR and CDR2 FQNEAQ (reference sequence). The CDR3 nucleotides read TGTGCCAGCAGCTTACTCCCAGGCTCCTACAATGAGCAGTTCTTC. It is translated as CASSLLPGSYNEQFF.

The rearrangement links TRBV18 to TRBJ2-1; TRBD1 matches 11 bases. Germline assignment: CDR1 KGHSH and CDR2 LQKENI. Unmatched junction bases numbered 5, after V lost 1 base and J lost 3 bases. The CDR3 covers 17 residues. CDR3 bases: TGTGCCAGCTCACCACTTACGGGACAGGGGGTCTACAATGAGCAGTTCTTC. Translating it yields CASSPLTGQGVYNEQFF.

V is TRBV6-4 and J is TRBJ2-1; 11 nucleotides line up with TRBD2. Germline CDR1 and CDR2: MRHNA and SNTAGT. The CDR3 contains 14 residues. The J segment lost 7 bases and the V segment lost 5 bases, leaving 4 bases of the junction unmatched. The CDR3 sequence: CASSPGTSGNEQFF. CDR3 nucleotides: TGTGCCAGCAGTCCAGGGACTAGCGGTAATGAGCAGTTCTTC.

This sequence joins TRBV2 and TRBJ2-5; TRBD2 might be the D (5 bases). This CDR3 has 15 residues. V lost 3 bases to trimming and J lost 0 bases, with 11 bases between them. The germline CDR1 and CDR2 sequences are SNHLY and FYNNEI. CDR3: CASSEMGDYQETQYF. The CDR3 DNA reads TGTGCCAGCAGTGAGATGGGAGATTACCAAGAGACCCAGTACTTC.

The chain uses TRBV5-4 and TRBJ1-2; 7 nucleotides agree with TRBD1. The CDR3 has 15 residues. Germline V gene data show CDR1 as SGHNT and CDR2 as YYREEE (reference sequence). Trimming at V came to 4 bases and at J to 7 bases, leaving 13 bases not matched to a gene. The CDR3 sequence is CASSTPGQMSSGYTF. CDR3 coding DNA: TGTGCCAGCAGCACACCGGGACAGATGTCTTCTGGCTACACCTTC.

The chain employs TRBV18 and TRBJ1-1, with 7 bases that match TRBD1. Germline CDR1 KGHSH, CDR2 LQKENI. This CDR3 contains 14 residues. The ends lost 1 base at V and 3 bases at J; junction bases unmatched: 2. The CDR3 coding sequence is TGTGCCAGCTCACCACAGGGGGCGGACACTGAAGCTTTCTTT. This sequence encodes CASSPQGADTEAFF.

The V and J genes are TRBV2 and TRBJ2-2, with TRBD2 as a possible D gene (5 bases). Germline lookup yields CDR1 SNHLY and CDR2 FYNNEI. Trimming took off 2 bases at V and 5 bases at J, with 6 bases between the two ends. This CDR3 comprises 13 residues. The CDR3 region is CASSEWTTGELFF. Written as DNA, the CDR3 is TGTGCCAGCAGTGAATGGACTACCGGGGAGCTGTTTTTT.

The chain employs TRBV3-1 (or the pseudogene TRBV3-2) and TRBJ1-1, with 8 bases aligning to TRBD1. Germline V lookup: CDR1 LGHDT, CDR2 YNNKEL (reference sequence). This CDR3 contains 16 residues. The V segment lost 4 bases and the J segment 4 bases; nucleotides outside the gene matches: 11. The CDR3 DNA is TGTGCCAGCAGCCCAGCTCAGGGGGCGTCGGGCACTGAAGCTTTCTTT. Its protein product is CASSPAQGASGTEAFF.

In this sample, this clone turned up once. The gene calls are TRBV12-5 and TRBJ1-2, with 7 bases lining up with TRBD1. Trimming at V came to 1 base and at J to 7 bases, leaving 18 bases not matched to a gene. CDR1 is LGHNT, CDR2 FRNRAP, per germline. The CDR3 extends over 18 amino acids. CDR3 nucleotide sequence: TGTGCTAGTGGTTTGGCCCGGACAGGAGCCACTATGCGGGGTGGCTACACCTTC. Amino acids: CASGLARTGATMRGGYTF.

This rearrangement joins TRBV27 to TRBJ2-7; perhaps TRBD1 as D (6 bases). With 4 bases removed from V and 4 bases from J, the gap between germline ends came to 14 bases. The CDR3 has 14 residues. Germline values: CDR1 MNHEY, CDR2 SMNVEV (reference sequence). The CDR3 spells CASSSRDTSYEQYF. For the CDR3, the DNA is TGTGCCAGCAGTTCCCGGGACACCTCTTACGAGCAGTACTTC.

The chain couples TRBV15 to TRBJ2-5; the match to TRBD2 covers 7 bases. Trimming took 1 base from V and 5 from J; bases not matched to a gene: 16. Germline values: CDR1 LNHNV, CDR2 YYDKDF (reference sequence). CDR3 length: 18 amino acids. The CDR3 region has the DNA TGTGCCACCAGCAGAGGTCGGGGGGAGCGGGAACCTTTGGAGACCCAGTACTTC. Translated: CATSRGRGEREPLETQYF.

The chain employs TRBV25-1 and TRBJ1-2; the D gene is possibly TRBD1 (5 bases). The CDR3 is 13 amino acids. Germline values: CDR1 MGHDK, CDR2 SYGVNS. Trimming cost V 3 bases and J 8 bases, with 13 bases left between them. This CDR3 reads CASSDDRLLGYTF. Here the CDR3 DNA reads TGTGCCAGCAGTGACGACAGACTCCTAGGCTACACCTTC.

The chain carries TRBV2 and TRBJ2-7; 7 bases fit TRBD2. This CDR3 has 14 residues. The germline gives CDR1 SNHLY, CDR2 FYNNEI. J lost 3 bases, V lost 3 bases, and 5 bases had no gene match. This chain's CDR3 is CASSDGGSLYEQYF. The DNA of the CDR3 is TGTGCCAGCAGTGATGGCGGGAGCCTCTACGAGCAGTACTTC.

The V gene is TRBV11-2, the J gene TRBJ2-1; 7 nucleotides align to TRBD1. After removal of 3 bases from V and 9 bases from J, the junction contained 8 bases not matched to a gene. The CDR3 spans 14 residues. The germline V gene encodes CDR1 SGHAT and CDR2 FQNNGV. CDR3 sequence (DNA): TGTGCCAGCAGCTTCGCCTCCCCAGGGGGTGAGCAGTTCTTC. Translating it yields CASSFASPGGEQFF.

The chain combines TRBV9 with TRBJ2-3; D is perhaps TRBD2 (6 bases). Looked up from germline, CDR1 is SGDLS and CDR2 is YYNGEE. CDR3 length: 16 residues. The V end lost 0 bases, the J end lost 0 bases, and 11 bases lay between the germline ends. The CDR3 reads CASSVAGSLSTDTQYF. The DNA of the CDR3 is TGTGCCAGCAGCGTAGCCGGGAGTCTGAGCACAGATACGCAGTATTTT.

The CDR3 region is CASSLSPSGLTYEQYF. CDR3 nucleotides: TGTGCCAGCAGCTTAAGTCCCAGCGGGCTTACCTACGAGCAGTACTTC. This rearrangement joins TRBV11-2 to TRBJ2-7; D may be TRBD2 (6 bases). CDR3 length: 16 amino acids. Germline CDR1 is SGHAT and CDR2 is FQNNGV. Trimming took off 2 bases at V and 2 bases at J, with 16 bases between the two ends.

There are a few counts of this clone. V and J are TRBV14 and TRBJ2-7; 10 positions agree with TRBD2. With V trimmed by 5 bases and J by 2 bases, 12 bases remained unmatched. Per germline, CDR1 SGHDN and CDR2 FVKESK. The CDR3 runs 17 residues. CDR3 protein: CASSSLATAGGTYEQYF. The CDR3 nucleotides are TGTGCCAGCAGCTCCCTCGCTACAGCGGGAGGGACCTACGAGCAGTACTTC.